This T cell receptor beta chain was identified in a study of T cell repertoires in ileal Crohn's disease. Using immunoSEQ multiplex PCR, the repertoire was profiled, and TCRdb retains in-frame clones only, with some absent. The top ten clones hold around 4.4% of a sample with about 13,000 clones, around 80% of them seen once. This clone was recorded once. Stated time point: neoterminal ileum biopsy at postoperative endoscopy, about 6 months after surgery. Sequenced: ileal tissue. The source is an adult with Crohn's disease.

In nucleotides, the CDR3 is TGTGCCAGCAGCTTACGTTCCTGGACAGGGGGCGCAGATACGCAGTATTTT. Residues: CASSLRSWTGGADTQYF. The chain recombines TRBV13 with TRBJ2-3; TRBD1 matches 11 bases. The CDR3 covers 17 residues. Germline V gene sequence: CDR1 PRHDT, CDR2 FYEKMQ (reference sequence). With 2 bases clipped from V and 4 bases from J, the junction kept 8 bases outside the gene matches. The entire variable domain, with the rest obtained from reference TRBV13 and TRBJ2-3, is as follows: AAGVIQSPRHLIKEKRETATLKCYPIPRHDTVYWYQQGPGQDPQFLISFYEKMQSDKGSIPDRFSAQQFSDYHSELNMSSLELGDSALYFCASSLRSWTGGADTQYFGPGTRLTVL.